These 25 T cell receptor beta chains came from one sample sequenced in a study of T-cell reconstitution after alpha-beta-depleted transplantation in children. Preparation of the TCRbeta library involved a method that used unique molecular identifiers. Each CDR3 protein is one row after TCRdb ran MiXCR on the PCR reads. The data show roughly 500,000 distinct CDR3 sequences, over 9.5% seen once. This sample comprised PBMCs, obtained before TCRalphabeta/CD19-depleted stem cell transplant. These receptors came from a child between 2 and 9 years old with inherited bone marrow failure, due to receive a stem cell transplant.

This clonotype was detected ten times or more. The chain combines TRBV11-2 with TRBJ2-1; 12 bases are shared with TRBD2. Looked up from germline, CDR1 is SGHAT and CDR2 is FQNNGV. The J segment lost 0 bases and the V segment lost 1 base, leaving 4 bases of the junction unmatched. CDR3 size: 18 residues. The CDR3 is CASSLGTSGIFSYNEQFF. CDR3 bases: TGTGCCAGCAGCTTAGGGACTAGCGGGATTTTCTCCTACAATGAGCAGTTCTTC.

This clonotype has a count of ten or more. The genes are TRBV5-1 and TRBJ2-6; possible D gene TRBD1, 6 bases. V lost 7 bases, J lost 0 bases, and 14 bases lay in between. The CDR3 length is 16 residues. Germline V gene sequence: CDR1 SGHRS, CDR2 YFSETQ. CDR3 sequence (DNA): TGCGCCAGCGCCTTTTACAGGGACTCTGGGGCCAACGTCCTGACTTTC. It specifies CASAFYRDSGANVLTF.

This clonotype was observed many times. The chain recombines TRBV5-1 with TRBJ2-7; 9 bases align to TRBD2. The CDR3 is 15 residues long. Germline-derived CDR1 and CDR2 are SGHRS and YFSETQ. V was pared by 0 bases and J by 5 bases, with 6 bases of the junction left unmatched. As DNA, the CDR3 is TGCGCCAGCAGCTTGGGTCGCGGGAGGGTTGACGAGCAGTACTTC. Its protein product is CASSLGRGRVDEQYF.

There are a few counts of this clonotype. This rearrangement joins TRBV29-1 to TRBJ2-7; 10 bases line up with TRBD1. Trimming took 6 bases from V and 3 from J; bases not matched to a gene: 8. CDR3 length equals 14 residues. Germline V gene data show CDR1 as SQVTM and CDR2 as ANQGSEA. CDR3 loop: CSVCRDRGNYEQYF. The CDR3 DNA follows: TGCAGCGTGTGCCGGGACAGGGGTAACTACGAGCAGTACTTC.

This clonotype has a handful of counts. The genes are TRBV7-9 and TRBJ2-2; TRBD1 matches at 7 bases. V was pared by 5 bases and J by 6 bases, with 12 bases of the junction left unmatched. Per germline, CDR1 SEHNR and CDR2 FQNEAQ (reference sequence). CDR3 length equals 16 residues. The CDR3 DNA reads as TGTGCCAGCAGCCCCAACAGGGGAGCGGCACCCGGGGAGCTGTTTTTT. This encodes CASSPNRGAAPGELFF.

There are many counts of this clonotype. The gene calls are TRBV5-5 and TRBJ2-3, with D tentatively TRBD2 (6 bases). V was shortened by 2 bases and J by 4 bases, with 14 bases between the two germline ends. There are 15 residues in the CDR3. Germline loops: CDR1 SGHKS, CDR2 YYEKEE (reference sequence). CDR3 in amino acids: CASSFAGRSADTQYF. CDR3 bases: TGTGCCAGCAGCTTTGCCGGGAGATCTGCAGATACGCAGTATTTT.

This clonotype was seen a handful of times. CDR3 sequence: CATSVTGRESSYNEQFF. The CDR3 coding sequence is TGTGCCACCAGTGTTACGGGGCGGGAAAGCTCCTACAATGAGCAGTTCTTC. The V gene is TRBV24-1, the J gene TRBJ2-1; the D gene is possibly TRBD2 (6 bases). Germline CDR1 reads KGHDR; CDR2 reads SFDVKD. Between the trimmed V and J ends, which lost 5 bases and 0 bases, there was a span of 16 bases. The CDR3 totals 17 residues.

The genes are TRBV29-1 and TRBJ1-3, with 9 nucleotides matching TRBD1. Germline loops: CDR1 SQVTM, CDR2 ANQGSEA. This CDR3 is built from 13 residues. The V and J ends lost 7 bases and 2 bases, in that order; junction bases with no gene match: 3. Written as DNA, the CDR3 is TGCAGCGGACAGGGGGACCCTGGAAACACCATATATTTT. This gives the protein CSGQGDPGNTIYF. Complete variable domain (other parts from reference TRBV29-1 and TRBJ1-3): SAVISQKPSRDICQRGTSLTIQCQVDSQVTMMFWYRQQPGQSLTLIATANQGSEATYESGFVIDKFPISRPNLTFSTLTVSNMSPEDSSIYLCSGQGDPGNTIYFGEGSWLTVV.

This clonotype was seen at least ten times. The V and J genes are TRBV5-5 and TRBJ2-1, with D perhaps matching TRBD1 or TRBD2 (5 bases each). The CDR3 loop spans 14 amino acids. Germline lookup yields CDR1 SGHKS and CDR2 YYEKEE (reference sequence). Trimming stripped 3 bases from V and 0 bases from J, with 7 bases between. The CDR3, as DNA: TGTGCCAGCAGCTGGGGGAGCTCCTACAATGAGCAGTTCTTC. It encodes CASSWGSSYNEQFF.

This clonotype was recorded many times. V usage is TRBV5-1 and J usage is TRBJ2-5; D not certain. Germline values: CDR1 SGHRS, CDR2 YFSETQ. Trimming took 1 base from V and 4 from J, leaving 8 bases between them. CDR3 size: 13 residues. CDR3 nucleotides: TGCGCCAGCAGCTTGATACTCGGAGAGACCCAGTACTTC. As protein: CASSLILGETQYF.

This clonotype appeared a few times. CDR3 nucleotides: TGTGCCATCAGTAGTGGGAGGGCCGGAGAGACCCAGTACTTC. Protein: CAISSGRAGETQYF. The V and J genes are TRBV10-3 and TRBJ2-5, with 7 nucleotides matching TRBD2. The germline V gene encodes CDR1 ENHRY and CDR2 SYGVKD. The CDR3 loop spans 14 amino acids. V gave up 5 bases and J gave up 4 bases; unmatched junction bases: 7.

In regard to this clonotype: A read error may be the cause here, since a much bigger clone is one base away. The chain is built from TRBV7-9 and TRBJ2-5; D is ambiguous. Germline V gene sequence: CDR1 SEHNR, CDR2 FQNEAQ (reference sequence). This CDR3 comprises 13 residues. The germline V and J ends were trimmed by 1 base and 0 bases, with 3 bases remaining between them. CDR3 DNA sequence: TGTGCCAGCAGCTTAGGGGACCAAGAGACCCAGTACTTC. This encodes CASSLGDQETQYF.

This clonotype was detected a few times. This chain connects TRBV4-2 to TRBJ2-1; D is undetermined. Germline loops: CDR1 LGHNA, CDR2 YNFKEQ. CDR3 length: 13 amino acids. The V end was cut by 4 bases, the J end by 6 bases, with 10 bases between. This CDR3 is CASSLDPRNEQFF. In DNA, the CDR3 is TGTGCCAGCAGCCTGGACCCCCGCAATGAGCAGTTCTTC.

This clonotype has a handful of counts. The rearrangement links TRBV7-9 to TRBJ2-2; D ambiguous. The CDR3 contains 14 residues. Per germline, CDR1 SEHNR and CDR2 FQNEAQ (reference sequence). V lost 8 bases and J lost 4, with 14 bases in between. For the CDR3, the DNA is TGTGCCAGCGGCCACGTCCTATTCACCGGGGAGCTGTTTTTT. Translating it yields CASGHVLFTGELFF.

Concerning this clonotype itself: The junction departs from the called germline gene at one end, perhaps through a read error. The gene calls are TRBV12-3 or TRBV12-4 and TRBJ2-1, with 9 bases identical to TRBD2. The CDR3 has 16 amino acids. The CDR3 reads CASSLALAGSYNEQLF. The CDR3, as DNA: TGTGCCAGCAGTTTGGCACTAGCGGGCTCCTACAATGAGCAGCTCTTC.

In its sample, this clonotype was seen many times. The chain is built from TRBV7-8 and TRBJ1-6; D not resolved. Looked up from germline, CDR1 is SGHVS and CDR2 is FQNEAQ. This CDR3 spans 13 amino acids. V shed 2 bases and J shed 7 bases, with 6 bases lying between them. In DNA, the CDR3 is TGTGCCAGCAGCTTACGGCAGAATTCACCCCTCCACTTT. Translating gives CASSLRQNSPLHF.

Regarding this clonotype: A clone one base away is much larger, so this may be a read error. V is TRBV7-6 and J is TRBJ2-2; 8 bases are shared with TRBD1. There are 17 residues in the CDR3. In germline, CDR1 is SGHVS, CDR2 FNYEAQ. Unmatched junction bases numbered 11, after V lost 2 bases and J lost 6 bases. Written as DNA, the CDR3 is TGTGCCAGCAGCTTAATCCAGGGGGCTTTAGACGCCGGGGAGCTGTTTTTT. This sequence encodes CASSLIQGALDAGELFF.

This clonotype was picked up many times. The chain carries TRBV28 and TRBJ2-4, with D possibly TRBD2 on 5 matching bases. The CDR3 extends over 14 amino acids. The V gene's germline CDR1 is MDHEN and CDR2 SYDVKM. With 2 bases removed from V and 9 bases from J, the gap between germline ends came to 14 bases. The CDR3 region is CASSLRPSEGIQYF. The CDR3, as DNA: TGTGCCAGCAGTTTACGGCCGAGCGAGGGCATTCAGTACTTC.

This chain links TRBV20-1 with TRBJ2-1, with TRBD2 matching 15 bases. The germline gives CDR1 DFQATT, CDR2 SNEGSKA (reference sequence). V lost 6 bases to trimming and J lost 0 bases; unmatched junction nucleotides: 18. The CDR3 runs 21 residues. For the CDR3, the DNA is TGCAGTGCCCCGGGACGGACTATCCGGACTAGCGGGAGGGCCTCCTACAATGAGCAGTTCTTC. This sequence encodes CSAPGRTIRTSGRASYNEQFF.

A word on this clonotype: A much larger clone sits a single nucleotide away, making a read error possible. Because the CDR3 is missing its conserved closing phenylalanine or tryptophan, this is likely a read error. The V call is TRBV12-3 or TRBV12-4, the J call TRBJ2-7; 8 bases match TRBD2. The CDR3 totals 14 residues. V was pared by 6 bases and J by 3 bases, with 7 bases of the junction left unmatched. CDR3 DNA: TGTGCCAGCAGCCACAGCGGGAGAGGCTACGAGCAGTACCTC. This sequence encodes CASSHSGRGYEQYL.

This clonotype was seen more than once but under ten times. J is TRBJ2-2 and V is TRBV30; 9 positions agree with TRBD1. The CDR3 spans 14 residues. The trim removed 1 base at V and 3 bases at J, leaving 0 bases unmatched. Germline V gene lookup returns CDR1 GTSNPN and CDR2 SVGIG (reference sequence). The CDR3 loop is CAWSGQGDTGELFF. The CDR3 nucleotides are TGTGCCTGGAGTGGACAGGGGGACACCGGGGAGCTGTTTTTT. Complete variable domain (other parts from reference TRBV30 and TRBJ2-2): SQTIHQWPATLVQPVGSPLSLECTVEGTSNPNLYWYRQAAGRGLQLLFYSVGIGQISSEVPQNLSASRPQDRQFILSSKKLLLSDSGFYLCAWSGQGDTGELFFGEGSRLTVL.

This clonotype was detected only a few times. The rearrangement uses TRBV20-1 and TRBJ2-1; TRBD2 aligns across 15 bases. The J segment lost 9 bases and the V segment lost 1 base, leaving 13 bases of the junction unmatched. Germline V gene lookup returns CDR1 DFQATT and CDR2 SNEGSKA (reference sequence). The CDR3 is 18 amino acids. This CDR3 reads CSARGGGMGLAGGGEQFF. In DNA, the CDR3 is TGCAGTGCTAGAGGGGGGGGGATGGGACTAGCGGGAGGCGGTGAGCAGTTCTTC.

This clonotype has a count of ten or more. The gene calls are TRBV7-9 and TRBJ2-7; a possible D gene is TRBD1 (6 bases). V lost 5 bases, J lost 0 bases, and 14 bases lay in between. CDR1 is SEHNR and CDR2 is FQNEAQ in the germline V gene (reference sequence). The CDR3 has 15 amino acids. The CDR3 loop reads CASSPSGQLSYEQYF. CDR3 sequence (DNA): TGTGCCAGCAGCCCCTCCGGACAGCTCTCCTACGAGCAGTACTTC.

This clonotype was seen repeatedly, ten times or more. V and J are TRBV5-1 and TRBJ2-3, with 8 nucleotides matching TRBD1. Germline V CDR1 and CDR2: SGHRS, YFSETQ. This CDR3 has 14 amino acids. With 0 bases clipped from V and 5 bases from J, the junction kept 2 bases outside the gene matches. DNA for the CDR3: TGCGCCAGCAGCTTGGGGGACAGGCAAGATACGCAGTATTTT. Translating it yields CASSLGDRQDTQYF.

This clonotype showed up many times. V gene TRBV4-1 combines with J gene TRBJ1-2; 7 positions agree with TRBD1. The V gene's germline CDR1 is MGHRA and CDR2 YSYEKL. The CDR3 has 15 amino acids. V was clipped by 2 bases and J by 8 bases; unmatched bases: 11. The CDR3: CASSQMGQISGGYTF. Written as DNA, the CDR3 is TGCGCCAGCAGCCAAATGGGACAGATAAGCGGCGGCTACACCTTC.